Presented here are 7 T cell receptor beta chains from one specimen sequenced in a study of Ad26.COV2.S vaccination and SARS-CoV-2 variants. TCRdb's table, derived via immunoSEQ multiplex PCR, lists solely in-frame clones and lacks some. The top ten hold around 5% of the sample, which has a few hundred thousand clones, 85% to 90% seen once. Treatment indicated: 15 to 20 received Ad26.COV2.S at low or high dose, single or two shots; 5 received placebo; per-sample allocation not given. The samples date from day 63 after the first vaccine or placebo injection. The input for sequencing was peripheral blood, taken in a trial of Ad26.COV2.S vaccine versus placebo. The receptors were sampled from a person aged 18-65 years who received the Ad26.COV2.S COVID-19 vaccine or a placebo.

The CDR3 spells CASSPTGLKGKAFF. CDR3 nucleotides: TGTGCCAGCTCACCGACAGGCCTCAAAGGTAAAGCTTTCTTT. The chain has TRBV18 and TRBJ1-1; tentatively, D is TRBD1 (6 bases). V was cut by 3 bases and J by 9 bases, with 17 bases left in between. The CDR3 runs to 14 residues. Germline lookup yields CDR1 KGHSH and CDR2 LQKENI. The whole variable domain, filled in from reference TRBV18 and TRBJ1-1, reads NAGVMQNPRHLVRRRGQEARLRCSPMKGHSHVYWYRQLPEEGLKFMVYLQKENIIDESGMPKERFSAEFPKEGPSILRIQQVVRGDSAAYFCASSPTGLKGKAFFGQGTRLTVV.

The chain uses TRBV11-2 and TRBJ2-2; D tentatively fits TRBD1 or TRBD2 (5 bases each). CDR3 length: 14 amino acids. V gave up 4 bases and J gave up 8 bases, with 14 bases separating them. Germline CDR1 reads SGHAT; CDR2 reads FQNNGV. This CDR3 reads CASSSAWDGGELFF. In DNA form, the CDR3 reads TGTGCCAGCAGCTCCGCCTGGGACGGGGGGGAGCTGTTTTTT.

The CDR3 loop is CASMLSGDTEAFF. The CDR3 DNA reads as TGTGCCAGCATGCTCTCTGGGGACACTGAAGCTTTCTTT. V usage is TRBV6-5 and J usage is TRBJ1-1, with no clear D. V was trimmed by 7 bases and J by 3 bases, leaving 12 bases between them. Germline V gives CDR1 MNHEY, CDR2 SVGAGI. The CDR3 is 13 residues long.

The genes are TRBV5-1 and TRBJ2-1; 12 bases match TRBD2. Unmatched junction bases numbered 4, after V lost 4 bases and J lost 5 bases. In germline, CDR1 is SGHRS, CDR2 YFSETQ. This CDR3 has 15 amino acids. Here the CDR3 reads CASSHLAGGHNEQFF. The CDR3 DNA follows: TGCGCCAGCAGCCACCTAGCGGGGGGGCACAATGAGCAGTTCTTC.

The chain joins TRBV28 to TRBJ1-4, with D uncertain. There are 15 residues in the CDR3. V dropped 7 bases and J dropped 0 bases, with 12 bases sitting between them. The germline CDR1 and CDR2 sequences are MDHEN and SYDVKM. The CDR3 protein is CASKEAGTTNEKLFF. The DNA for the CDR3 is TGTGCCAGCAAAGAGGCAGGAACAACTAATGAAAAACTGTTTTTT.

V and J are TRBV2 and TRBJ1-1, with unresolved D. The CDR3 covers 15 residues. V dropped 6 bases and J dropped 0 bases, with 14 bases sitting between them. Germline CDR1 and CDR2: SNHLY and FYNNEI. The CDR3 reads CASSRTGLVNTEAFF. The CDR3 nucleotides are TGTGCCAGCAGCCGAACCGGACTGGTGAACACTGAAGCTTTCTTT.

This clone was recorded only once. J is TRBJ2-6 and V is TRBV2; 9 bases agree with TRBD2. The CDR3 is 17 residues long. V shed 6 bases, J shed 0 bases, and the junction held 6 bases outside the gene matches. Germline CDR1 is SNHLY and CDR2 is FYNNEI. CDR3 DNA sequence: TGTGCCAGCAGCGGACTAGCGCTAAGCTCTGGGGCCAACGTCCTGACTTTC. Protein: CASSGLALSSGANVLTF.